This T cell receptor (beta chain) was sequenced during a study of T cells in Graves' hyperthyroidism and ophthalmopathy. Study summary: The authors collected peripheral blood at initial diagnosis, before any treatment. The study's findings and limits: Blood samples included most of the expanded thyroid clonotypes exceeding 0.001. Progression to ophthalmopathy was predicted a median of about 6.6 months early.

Exclusion of a patient resulted from uncontrolled infection, other autoimmune disease, pregnancy or lactation. A remark on this clonotype: What it binds is not known.

V lost 4 bases and J lost 0; bases outside the gene matches: 9. The CDR3 is 19 residues long. From germline, CDR1 is MNHEY and CDR2 SMNVEV (reference sequence). Researchers took RNA transcripts and amplified the TCR beta CDR3 regions from them. Researchers ran a first-round RT-PCR on the TCR CDR3 using the HTBI primer set. MiXCR was run by TCRdb on the multiplex PCR reads, yielding one entry per CDR3 protein. In the table there are a few hundred thousand distinct CDR3 sequences, roughly 14% of which are singletons. This receptor was obtained from a woman aged 25 to 39 with Graves' hyperthyroidism. The sample comprised blood. The chain combines TRBV27 with TRBJ2-1; 13 bases fit TRBD2. CDR3 protein: CASSSRLGTSGTSYNEQFF. In DNA form, the CDR3 reads TGTGCCAGCAGTTCCCGACTTGGGACTAGCGGGACCTCCTACAATGAGCAGTTCTTC.